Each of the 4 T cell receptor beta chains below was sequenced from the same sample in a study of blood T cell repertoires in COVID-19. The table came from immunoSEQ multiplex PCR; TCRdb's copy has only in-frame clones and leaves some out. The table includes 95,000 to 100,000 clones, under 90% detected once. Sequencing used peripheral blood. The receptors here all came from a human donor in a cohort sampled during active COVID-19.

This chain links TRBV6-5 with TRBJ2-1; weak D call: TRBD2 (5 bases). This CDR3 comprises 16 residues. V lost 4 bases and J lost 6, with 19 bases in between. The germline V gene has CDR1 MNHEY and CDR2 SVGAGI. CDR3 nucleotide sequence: TGTGCCAGCAGTTCTCCCCGGCGGGTGGCCGGCAATGAGCAGTTCTTC. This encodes CASSSPRRVAGNEQFF.

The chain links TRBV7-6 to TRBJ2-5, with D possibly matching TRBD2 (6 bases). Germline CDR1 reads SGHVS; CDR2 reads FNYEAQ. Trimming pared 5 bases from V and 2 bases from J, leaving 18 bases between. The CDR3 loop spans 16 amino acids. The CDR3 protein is CASSLWGVGRQETQYF. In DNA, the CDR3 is TGTGCCAGCAGCCTTTGGGGGGTTGGACGGCAAGAGACCCAGTACTTC.

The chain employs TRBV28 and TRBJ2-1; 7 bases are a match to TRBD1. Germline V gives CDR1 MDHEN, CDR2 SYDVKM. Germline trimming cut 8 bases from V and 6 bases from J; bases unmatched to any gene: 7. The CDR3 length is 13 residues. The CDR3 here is CASGTVAFNEQFF. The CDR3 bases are TGTGCCAGCGGGACAGTCGCCTTCAATGAGCAGTTCTTC.

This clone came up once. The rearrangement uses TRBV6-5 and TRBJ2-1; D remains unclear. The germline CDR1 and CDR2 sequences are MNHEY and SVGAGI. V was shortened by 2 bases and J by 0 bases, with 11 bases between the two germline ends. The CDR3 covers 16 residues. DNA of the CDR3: TGTGCCAGCAGTTACCATTTCCGCGGCTCCTACAATGAGCAGTTCTTC. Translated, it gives CASSYHFRGSYNEQFF.